The present entry profiles one TCR beta chain with its context. This sample stems from a study of blood T cell repertoires in COVID-19. Study-level background: Researchers got acute and convalescent COVID-19 samples from the United States, Italy and Spain. The cDNA or gDNA used as material had been derived from T cells, B-cell-depleted T cells, or PBMCs.

This CDR3 spans 15 amino acids. The ends lost 0 bases at V and 8 bases at J; junction bases unmatched: 7. From germline, CDR1 is SGHKS and CDR2 YYEKEE (reference sequence). As handled by the study authors: Scientists estimated how many nucleated cells there were by amplifying reference gene primers. Assay used: immunoSEQ multiplex PCR; TCRdb lists only in-frame clones, some missing. That table furnishes V, J and clone size, whereas the DNA furnished D and trimming. This sample has about 200,000 clones, with 75% to 85% found just once. This receptor was identified in a human donor in a cohort sampled during active COVID-19. The gene calls are TRBV5-5 and TRBJ2-1, with 8 bases matching TRBD2. The sequenced sample consisted of peripheral blood. This chain's CDR3 is CASSLAPGGRDEQFF. CDR3 sequence (DNA): TGTGCCAGCAGCTTGGCTCCGGGAGGGAGGGATGAGCAGTTCTTC.